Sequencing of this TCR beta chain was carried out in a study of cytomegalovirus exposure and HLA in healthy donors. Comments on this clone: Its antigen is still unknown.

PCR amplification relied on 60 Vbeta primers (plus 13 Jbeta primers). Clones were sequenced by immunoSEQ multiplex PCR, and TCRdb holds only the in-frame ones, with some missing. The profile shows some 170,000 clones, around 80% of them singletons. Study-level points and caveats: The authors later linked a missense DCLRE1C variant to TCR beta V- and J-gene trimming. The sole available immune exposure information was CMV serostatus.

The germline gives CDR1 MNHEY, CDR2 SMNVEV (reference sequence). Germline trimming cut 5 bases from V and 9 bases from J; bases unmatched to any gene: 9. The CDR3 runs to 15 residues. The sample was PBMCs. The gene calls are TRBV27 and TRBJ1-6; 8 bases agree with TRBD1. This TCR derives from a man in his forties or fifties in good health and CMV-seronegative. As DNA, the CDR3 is TGTGCCAGCAGTCCTTACAGGGGGAGCGGTTCACCCCTCCACTTT. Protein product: CASSPYRGSGSPLHF.